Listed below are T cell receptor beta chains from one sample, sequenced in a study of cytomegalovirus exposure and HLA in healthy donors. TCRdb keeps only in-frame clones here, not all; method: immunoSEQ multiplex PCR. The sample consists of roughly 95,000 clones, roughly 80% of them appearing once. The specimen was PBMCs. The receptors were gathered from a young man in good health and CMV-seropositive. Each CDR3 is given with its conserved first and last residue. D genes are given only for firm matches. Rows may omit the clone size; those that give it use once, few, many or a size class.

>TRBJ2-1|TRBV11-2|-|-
TGTGCCAGCAGCTTTAGCGGAGCTTACAATGAGCAGTTCTTC
CASSFSGAYNEQFF
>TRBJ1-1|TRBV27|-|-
TGTGCCAGCAGTTTGGGGGGGAGGAACACTGAAGCTTTCTTT
CASSLGGRNTEAFF
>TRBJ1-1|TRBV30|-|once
TGTGCCTGGAGTCGCCAGGAGCGGACTGAAGCTTTCTTT
CAWSRQERTEAFF
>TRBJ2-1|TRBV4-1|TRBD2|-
TGCGCCAGCAGCCCGGGGGGATGGACCTACAATGAGCAGTTCTTC
CASSPGGWTYNEQFF
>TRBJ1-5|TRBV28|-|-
TGTGCCAGCAGTCCCCAGGGGCAACAGCCCCAGCATTTT
CASSPQGQQPQHF
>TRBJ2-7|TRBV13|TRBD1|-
TGTGCCAGCAGCCGGGACAGGGGTCCCCACGAGCAGTACTTC
CASSRDRGPHEQYF
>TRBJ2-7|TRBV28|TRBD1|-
TGTGCCAGCACCCCCGGGGACAGGGGGTTTTACGAGCAGTACTTC
CASTPGDRGFYEQYF
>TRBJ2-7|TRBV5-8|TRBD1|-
TGTGCCAGCAGCCGGACAGGGCCCTACGAGCAGTACTTC
CASSRTGPYEQYF
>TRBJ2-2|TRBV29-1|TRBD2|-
TGCAGCGTTGCCCCCCGGCTAGCGGGATCCGGGGAGCTGTTTTTT
CSVAPRLAGSGELFF
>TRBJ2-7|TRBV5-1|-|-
TGCGCCAGCAGCTTGCGGCCGGAGTACGAGCAGTACTTC
CASSLRPEYEQYF
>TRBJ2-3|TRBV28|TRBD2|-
TGTGCCAGCAGGGGACTAGCGGGTCTCGGGGATACGCAGTATTTT
CASRGLAGLGDTQYF
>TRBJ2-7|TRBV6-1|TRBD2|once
TGTGCCAGCACTCGGACTAGCGGAGCCTACGAGCAGTACTTC
CASTRTSGAYEQYF
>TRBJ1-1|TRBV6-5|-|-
TGTGCCAGCAGTAAAACCGGGGGGAACACTGAAGCTTTCTTT
CASSKTGGNTEAFF
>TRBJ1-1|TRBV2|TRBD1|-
TGTGCCAGCAATCGGGACAGGGGGACGCAATACCTTGAAGCTTTCTTT
CASNRDRGTQYLEAFF
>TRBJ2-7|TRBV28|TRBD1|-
TGTGCCAGCAGTTCGGGACAGCTGAACTCCTACGAGCAGTACTTC
CASSSGQLNSYEQYF
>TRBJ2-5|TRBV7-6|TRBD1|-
TGTGCCAGCAGCTTAGAGCTTACAGGGGTAGAGACCCAGTACTTC
CASSLELTGVETQYF
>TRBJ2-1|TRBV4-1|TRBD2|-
TGCGCCAGCAGCCCATCACTAGCGATATCCTACAATGAGCAGTTCTTC
CASSPSLAISYNEQFF
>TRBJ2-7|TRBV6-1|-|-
TGTGCCAGCAGTGTCGGGGGGCCATACGAGCAGTACTTC
CASSVGGPYEQYF
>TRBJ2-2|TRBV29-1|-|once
TGCAGCGTCCCCTCTGGTAGGGGGAGGGCCTCCACCGGGGAGCTGTTTTTT
CSVPSGRGRASTGELFF
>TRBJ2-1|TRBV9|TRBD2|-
TGTGCCAGCACAACGGGGGGGTACAATGAGCAGTTCTTC
CASTTGGYNEQFF
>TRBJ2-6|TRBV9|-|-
TGTGCCAGCAGCGTAGCTCCGGGCGGGCTCCGCTCTGGGGCCAACGTCCTGACTTTC
CASSVAPGGLRSGANVLTF
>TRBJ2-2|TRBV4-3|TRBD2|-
TGCGCCAGCAGCCGGACCCCGGGGCGGGGGGGCGCGAACACCGGGGAGCTGTTTTTT
CASSRTPGRGGANTGELFF
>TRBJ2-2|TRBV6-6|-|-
TGTGCCAGCAGTTACGGCGGGCCTGACACCGGGGAGCTGTTTTTT
CASSYGGPDTGELFF
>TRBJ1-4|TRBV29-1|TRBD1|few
TGCAGCGTCGCGGGACAGTTTAATGAAAAACTGTTTTTT
CSVAGQFNEKLFF
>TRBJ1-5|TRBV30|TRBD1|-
TGTGCCTGGAATGTTGGGGGGACAGGGAGGGTCCGAGGTCAGCCCCAGCATTTT
CAWNVGGTGRVRGQPQHF
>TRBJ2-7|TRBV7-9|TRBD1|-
TGTGCCAGCAGCAGACAGGGAATTACCTACGAGCAGTACTTC
CASSRQGITYEQYF
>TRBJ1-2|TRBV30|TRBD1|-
TGTGCCGAGGGCAGGGGGGATTATGGCTACACCTTC
CAEGRGDYGYTF
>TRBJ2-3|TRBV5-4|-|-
TGTGCCAGCAGCACGGAGAGGCTAGCCGGGACAGATACGCAGTATTTT
CASSTERLAGTDTQYF
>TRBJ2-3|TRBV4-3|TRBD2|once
TGCGCCAGCAGCCAAGATGTGAGCTCCCCGGGACTAGCGGCCCAAAGCACAGATACGCAGTATTTT
CASSQDVSSPGLAAQSTDTQYF
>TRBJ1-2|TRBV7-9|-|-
TGTGCCAGCAGCGTGGGAGGGGAGACGGAGGGCTATGGCTACACCTTC
CASSVGGETEGYGYTF
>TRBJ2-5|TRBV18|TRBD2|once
TGTGCCAGCTCACCACAGGACAGTGGGACTAGCGGGGCTAACTTC
CASSPQDSGTSGANF
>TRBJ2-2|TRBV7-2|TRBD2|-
TGTGCCAGCAGCTTACTAGCGGGAGGGCCGGGCACCGGGGAGCTGTTTTTT
CASSLLAGGPGTGELFF
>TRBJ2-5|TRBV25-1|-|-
TGTGCCAGCAGTGATTTTTGGGAGCAGTACTTC
CASSDFWEQYF
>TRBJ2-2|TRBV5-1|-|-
TGCGCCAGCAGCTTGAACGGGGGGCTAGGGGAGCTGTTTTTT
CASSLNGGLGELFF
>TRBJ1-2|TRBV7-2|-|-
TGTGCCAGCACACGGGGAGTCGCTAACTATGGCTACACCTTC
CASTRGVANYGYTF
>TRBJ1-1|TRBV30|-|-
TGTGCCTGGAGTGAGGGTCAGGGGAACACTGAAGCTTTCTTT
CAWSEGQGNTEAFF
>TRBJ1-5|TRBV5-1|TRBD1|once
TGCGCCAGCAGCTTGGGAGGGACAGGGACCAATCAGCCCCAGCATTTT
CASSLGGTGTNQPQHF
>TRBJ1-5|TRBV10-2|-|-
TGCGCCAGCAGTGAGTTTGTGGAGCGGCCCCAGCATTTT
CASSEFVERPQHF
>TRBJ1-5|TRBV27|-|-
TGTGCCAGCAGTTTACGGGGGGGCCGTAGCAATCAGCCCCAGCATTTT
CASSLRGGRSNQPQHF
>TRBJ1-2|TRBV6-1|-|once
TGTGCCAGCTACCTTACACAGAACTATGGCTACACCTTC
CASYLTQNYGYTF
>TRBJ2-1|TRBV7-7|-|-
TGTGCCAGCAGCCAGGGAAGGGGGGGGTATGAGCAGTTCTTC
CASSQGRGGYEQFF
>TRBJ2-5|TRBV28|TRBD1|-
TGTGCCAGCACCGTAGACAGGGGTGGCTTCGGTAGTGTAGAGACCCAGTACTTC
CASTVDRGGFGSVETQYF
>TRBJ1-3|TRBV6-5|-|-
TGTGCCAGCAGAGGCGGCTCTGGAAACACCATATATTTT
CASRGGSGNTIYF
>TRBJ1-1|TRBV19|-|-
TGTGCCAGTAGTCGGGAGGGGGGGTACACTGAAGCTTTCTTT
CASSREGGYTEAFF
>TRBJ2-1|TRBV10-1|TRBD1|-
TGCGCCAGCAGTGGACAGGGGGCTTGGTCTGAGCAGTTCTTC
CASSGQGAWSEQFF
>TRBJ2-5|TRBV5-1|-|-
TGCGCCAGCAGCTTGGTTCCAGGGAAGGAAGAGACCCAGTACTTC
CASSLVPGKEETQYF
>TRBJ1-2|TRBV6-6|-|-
TGTGCCAGCAGACACGGCACAGGTACGGATGGCTACACCTTC
CASRHGTGTDGYTF
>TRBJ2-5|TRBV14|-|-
TGTGCCAGCAGCCCCCGACTGAAGGAGACCCAGTACTTC
CASSPRLKETQYF